This TCR beta chain came from a study of long-term antiretroviral therapy in people with HIV. General study results and limits: Diversity remained lower than transplant donor controls, even though it increased after ART.

To note about this clone: Antigen: not known.

They ran version v3.0 of the immunoSEQ assay at survey level. Sequencing aimed to cover about 40,000-50,000 T-cell genomes per sample. Sequenced by immunoSEQ multiplex PCR; TCRdb stores in-frame clones only, minus some. The sample holds around 27,000 clones, around 88% seen once. The sequence was obtained from a man aged 25 to 45 with HIV. The input for sequencing was unsorted PBMCs, taken more than 4.4 years after starting antiretroviral therapy.

The CDR3 loop reads CASSLGAEAFF. The CDR3 region has the DNA TGTGCCAGCAGTTTGGGGGCCGAAGCTTTCTTT. The chain recombines TRBV27 with TRBJ1-1; D is perhaps TRBD1 (6 bases). Trimming took 3 bases from V and 8 from J, leaving 7 bases between them. CDR1 is MNHEY and CDR2 is SMNVEV in the germline V gene (reference sequence). The CDR3 sequence is 11 residues long.